A selection of T cell receptor beta chains follows, all from one sample in a study of OX40 agonist ivuxolimab in advanced cancers. TCRdb keeps only in-frame clones here, not all; method: immunoSEQ multiplex PCR. Here the sample spans approximately 130,000 clones, roughly 91% being singletons. The material sequenced was CD4+ or CD8+ T cells sorted from blood, taken in a trial of the OX40 agonist ivuxolimab. Every receptor here comes from an adult with an advanced solid tumor such as melanoma, head and neck, liver or kidney cancer. Both conserved end residues are part of each CDR3. Each record gives: J gene, clone size, V gene, D gene, CDR3 protein, CDR3 DNA. D genes are given only for firm matches. Expanded clones are given a class, and other clones once, few, many or no size at all.

TRBJ1-5 NA TRBV7-8 TRBD1 CASSHQDRVGQPQHF TGTGCCAGCAGCCACCAGGACAGGGTTGGTCAGCCCCAGCATTTT
TRBJ2-7 NA TRBV2 TRBD1 CASSGEDRGAYEQYF TGTGCCAGCAGTGGAGAAGACAGGGGGGCCTACGAGCAGTACTTC
TRBJ2-7 NA TRBV18 TRBD1 CASSRAGTVSYEQYF TGTGCCAGCTCACGTGCCGGGACAGTTTCCTACGAGCAGTACTTC
TRBJ2-7 NA TRBV21-1 NA CASPGQGDYEQYF TGTGCCAGTCCGGGACAGGGTGATTACGAGCAGTACTTC
TRBJ1-1 NA TRBV5-6 TRBD1 CASSYMTGTGGEAFF TGTGCCAGCAGCTACATGACAGGGACGGGCGGTGAAGCTTTCTTT
TRBJ1-2 NA TRBV28 NA CASNRGRWSGARNGYTF TGTGCCAGCAACCGGGGGCGGTGGTCAGGGGCGCGAAACGGCTACACCTTC
TRBJ1-1 NA TRBV4-1 NA CASSQDYRAGREAFF TGCGCCAGCAGCCAAGATTATCGGGCGGGTCGTGAAGCTTTCTTT
TRBJ1-1 NA TRBV9 TRBD1 CASSVTGTNAEAFF TGTGCCAGCAGCGTGACAGGGACCAACGCTGAAGCTTTCTTT
TRBJ2-1 NA TRBV30 NA CARRGGGEQFF TGTGCTCGGAGGGGGGGCGGTGAGCAGTTCTTC
TRBJ2-1 NA TRBV6-5 NA CASSYSRGGYNEQFF TGTGCCAGCAGTTACTCTAGGGGAGGTTACAATGAGCAGTTCTTC
TRBJ2-5 NA TRBV7-2 NA CASSPEGRSQETQYF TGTGCCAGCAGCCCCGAGGGCAGGAGCCAAGAGACCCAGTACTTC
TRBJ2-3 NA TRBV5-1 NA CASRDSLGTDTQYF TGCGCCAGCAGGGACTCCTTAGGCACAGATACGCAGTATTTT
TRBJ1-1 NA TRBV7-8 NA CASSRPFPPGNTEAFF TGTGCCAGCAGCCGGCCTTTCCCGCCCGGCAACACTGAAGCTTTCTTT
TRBJ2-5 NA TRBV5-4 NA CASSSRLTAQETQYF TGTGCCAGCAGCTCCAGACTAACGGCCCAAGAGACCCAGTACTTC
TRBJ2-7 NA TRBV18 TRBD2 CASSPGLAGGNYAYEQYF TGTGCCAGCTCACCGGGACTAGCGGGGGGAAATTACGCCTACGAGCAGTACTTC
TRBJ1-5 NA TRBV7-9 TRBD1 CASSLADRGTENQPQHF TGTGCCAGCAGCTTAGCCGACAGGGGCACGGAGAATCAGCCCCAGCATTTT
TRBJ2-3 NA TRBV5-1 TRBD1 CASSPGQGAPPQYF TGCGCCAGCAGCCCTGGACAGGGGGCACCGCCGCAGTATTTT
TRBJ2-3 NA TRBV5-6 TRBD2 CATQLAGEQVGDTQYF TGTGCCACTCAACTAGCGGGAGAACAAGTAGGAGATACGCAGTATTTT
TRBJ1-1 few TRBV4-3 NA CASSQEGDTEAFF TGCGCCAGCAGCCAAGAAGGCGACACTGAAGCTTTCTTT
TRBJ1-2 once TRBV7-6 NA CASTLTDGYTF TGTGCCAGCACCTTGACCGATGGCTACACCTTC
TRBJ2-1 NA TRBV29-1 NA CSAGRRTAYNEQFF TGCAGCGCGGGACGGAGGACAGCCTACAATGAGCAGTTCTTC
TRBJ1-4 NA TRBV5-4 TRBD1 CASSLGQGTNEKLFF TGTGCCAGCAGCTTAGGACAGGGCACTAATGAAAAACTGTTTTTT
TRBJ1-6 NA TRBV5-1 NA CASSLAWVEGSPLHF TGCGCCAGCAGCTTGGCCTGGGTAGAGGGTTCACCCCTCCACTTT
TRBJ2-5 NA TRBV7-9 NA CASSFRDGGRTQYF TGTGCCAGCAGCTTCCGGGACGGAGGGAGGACCCAGTACTTC
TRBJ1-1 NA TRBV6-5 NA CASTQGTGEAFF TGTGCCAGCACACAGGGTACGGGCGAAGCTTTCTTT
TRBJ2-1 NA TRBV13 NA CASSAGPRKQFF TGTGCCAGCAGCGCTGGTCCGCGGAAGCAGTTCTTC
TRBJ1-2 NA TRBV5-1 NA CASSLFPGVVYGYTF TGCGCCAGCAGCTTGTTTCCAGGTGTCGTCTATGGCTACACCTTC
TRBJ1-2 NA TRBV6-5 TRBD1 CASSFSTRTGNYGYTF TGTGCCAGCAGTTTCTCGACACGGACAGGGAACTATGGCTACACCTTC
TRBJ1-1 NA TRBV6-6 NA CASSYPRGEAFF TGTGCCAGCAGTTACCCAAGAGGTGAAGCTTTCTTT
TRBJ1-1 NA TRBV2 NA CASSEGGAGTEAFF TGTGCCAGCAGTGAAGGGGGGGCCGGCACTGAAGCTTTCTTT
TRBJ1-6 NA TRBV19 NA CASSLLYNSPLHF TGTGCCAGTAGTCTCCTGTATAATTCACCCCTCCACTTT
TRBJ2-7 NA TRBV28 NA CASLDWRDSYEQYF TGTGCCAGCCTCGATTGGAGGGATTCCTACGAGCAGTACTTC
TRBJ1-5 NA TRBV19 NA CASTIRPGNQPQHF TGTGCCAGTACGATCCGACCGGGCAATCAGCCCCAGCATTTT
TRBJ2-7 NA TRBV5-8 NA CASSLGHSGYEQYF TGTGCCAGCAGCTTAGGGCATTCGGGGTACGAGCAGTACTTC
TRBJ2-7 NA TRBV19 NA CASSIGGEQYF TGTGCCAGTAGTATAGGGGGCGAGCAGTACTTC
TRBJ1-1 NA TRBV5-1 NA CASSLDRPGSTEAFF TGCGCCAGCAGCTTGGACAGGCCTGGTAGCACTGAAGCTTTCTTT
TRBJ2-7 NA TRBV19 NA CASTRRGGTARSYEQYF TGTGCCAGTACCCGGAGGGGGGGGACAGCCCGCTCCTACGAGCAGTACTTC